This TCR beta chain was sequenced in a study of shared clonotypes between healthy human individuals. Comment on this clone: Other DNA sequences in this sample translate to the same CDR3.

Germline V gives CDR1 SGHNT, CDR2 YYREEE (reference sequence). The junction had 1 base not matched to a gene; V was cut back by 2 bases and J by 4 bases. CDR3 length: 14 residues. Only in-frame clones appear in the TCRdb table, and some are missing; sequencing was by immunoSEQ multiplex PCR. The data show 2 million to 3 million clones, approximately 93% seen once. The source material was naive CD4+ T cells from PBMCs. Sample subset: CD45RA+ positively selected. V and J are TRBV5-4 and TRBJ1-3; 9 bases map to TRBD1. This sequence was found in a man aged 18-30 years in good health. Some clones in this sample may be carry-over from other donors' samples. CDR3 in DNA: TGTGCCAGCAGCTTACAGGGGGCAGGAAACACCATATATTTT. Amino acids: CASSLQGAGNTIYF.